This T cell receptor (beta chain) comes out of a study of blood T cell repertoires in COVID-19. Study information: Sample material is recorded as cDNA or gDNA derived from T cells, B-cell-depleted T cells, or PBMCs.

Authors' data handling: Estimates of nucleated cell counts were drawn from the amplification of reference gene primers. Data came from immunoSEQ multiplex PCR; TCRdb stores just in-frame clones and leaves some out. The DNA gave D and trimming, while V, J and clone size come from that table. This table has about 130,000 clones, around 74% appearing once. V shed 2 bases and J 6 bases; nucleotides not matched to a gene: 12. Germline CDR1 SEHNR, CDR2 FQNEAQ (reference sequence). The CDR3 runs 17 residues. The chain employs TRBV7-9 and TRBJ2-1; the match to TRBD2 covers 8 bases. The specimen sequenced was peripheral blood. This sequence originates from an elderly man with COVID-19, enrolled during active disease. As DNA, the CDR3 is TGTGCCAGCAGCTTACCGGGAGTAGCGGGAACCCCCAATGAGCAGTTCTTC. It is translated as CASSLPGVAGTPNEQFF.